The rows below give T cell receptor beta chains drawn from one sample of a study of cytomegalovirus exposure and HLA in healthy donors. Assay: immunoSEQ multiplex PCR; the TCRdb copy retains only in-frame clones and omits some. The sample carries some 130,000 clones, approximately 85% recorded once. The material sequenced was PBMCs. The receptors shown here come from a woman aged 25 to 45 in good health and CMV-seropositive. Each CDR3 is given with its conserved first and last residue. Each record gives: CDR3 length, J gene, V gene, D gene, CDR3 protein. A D gene is named only where the DNA matches it firmly.

len: 16; j_gene: TRBJ1-1; v_gene: TRBV6-5; d_gene: NA; CDR3aa: CASSSPTSPRDTEAFF
len: 14; j_gene: TRBJ2-7; v_gene: TRBV10-3; d_gene: NA; CDR3aa: CAISESSQAHEQYF
len: 13; j_gene: TRBJ1-1; v_gene: TRBV9; d_gene: NA; CDR3aa: CASSVGGDTEAFF
len: 12; j_gene: TRBJ1-2; v_gene: TRBV28; d_gene: NA; CDR3aa: CASSHDSYGYTF
len: 15; j_gene: TRBJ1-5; v_gene: TRBV5-1; d_gene: NA; CDR3aa: CASSLQGAGGQPQHF
len: 13; j_gene: TRBJ2-1; v_gene: TRBV29-1; d_gene: NA; CDR3aa: CSVKGVLGNEQFF
len: 15; j_gene: TRBJ2-5; v_gene: TRBV5-1; d_gene: NA; CDR3aa: CASSSGTGMGETQYF
len: 12; j_gene: TRBJ1-1; v_gene: TRBV28; d_gene: NA; CDR3aa: CASNGHNTEAFF
len: 15; j_gene: TRBJ1-2; v_gene: TRBV6-6; d_gene: NA; CDR3aa: CASSYRRFENYGYTF
len: 17; j_gene: TRBJ2-2; v_gene: TRBV11-2; d_gene: TRBD2; CDR3aa: CASSLVPSGRGSGELFF
len: 12; j_gene: TRBJ2-2; v_gene: TRBV7-9; d_gene: NA; CDR3aa: CAPSPSTGELFF
len: 15; j_gene: TRBJ1-2; v_gene: TRBV27; d_gene: NA; CDR3aa: CASSPQPTSIYGYTF
len: 16; j_gene: TRBJ2-1; v_gene: TRBV15; d_gene: NA; CDR3aa: CATSRGDGGSYNEQFF
len: 15; j_gene: TRBJ1-2; v_gene: TRBV6-1; d_gene: NA; CDR3aa: CASSTAGWGSYGYTF
len: 14; j_gene: TRBJ2-1; v_gene: TRBV10-2; d_gene: TRBD2; CDR3aa: CASRRTSGMDEQFF
len: 16; j_gene: TRBJ2-1; v_gene: TRBV7-2; d_gene: TRBD2; CDR3aa: CASSPSSGTTYNEQFF
len: 18; j_gene: TRBJ2-7; v_gene: TRBV11-2; d_gene: TRBD1; CDR3aa: CASSFPTGGFRFSYEQYF
len: 18; j_gene: TRBJ1-2; v_gene: TRBV10-3; d_gene: TRBD1; CDR3aa: CAISESGRDRDRYYGYTF
len: 11; j_gene: TRBJ1-1; v_gene: TRBV6-1; d_gene: NA; CDR3aa: CASRRDTEAFF
len: 14; j_gene: TRBJ1-1; v_gene: TRBV4-2; d_gene: NA; CDR3aa: CASSQDSLGQTAFF
len: 15; j_gene: TRBJ2-5; v_gene: TRBV2; d_gene: NA; CDR3aa: CASMADEGGGETQYF
len: 12; j_gene: TRBJ1-2; v_gene: TRBV11-3; d_gene: NA; CDR3aa: CASSLSGYGYTF
len: 16; j_gene: TRBJ2-1; v_gene: TRBV2; d_gene: TRBD2; CDR3aa: CASSPGTSGSLSEQFF
len: 13; j_gene: TRBJ2-7; v_gene: TRBV29-1; d_gene: TRBD1; CDR3aa: CSVAGTGSNEQYF
len: 11; j_gene: TRBJ2-2; v_gene: TRBV20-1; d_gene: TRBD1; CDR3aa: CQGAQDGKLFF
len: 15; j_gene: TRBJ2-6; v_gene: TRBV18; d_gene: NA; CDR3aa: CASSPDRSGANVLTF
len: 15; j_gene: TRBJ1-3; v_gene: TRBV5-1; d_gene: NA; CDR3aa: CASSLAGGSGNTIYF
len: 16; j_gene: TRBJ1-1; v_gene: TRBV9; d_gene: NA; CDR3aa: CASSVNPGTQNTEAFF
len: 13; j_gene: TRBJ2-7; v_gene: TRBV7-2; d_gene: NA; CDR3aa: CASSRGPQYEQYF
len: 16; j_gene: TRBJ1-3; v_gene: TRBV5-4; d_gene: TRBD1; CDR3aa: CASSLDRGPSGNTIYF
len: 12; j_gene: TRBJ2-1; v_gene: TRBV14; d_gene: NA; CDR3aa: CASSQPSNEQFF
len: 15; j_gene: TRBJ2-2; v_gene: TRBV9; d_gene: TRBD1; CDR3aa: CASRTTGGQTGELFF
len: 13; j_gene: TRBJ1-3; v_gene: TRBV2; d_gene: NA; CDR3aa: CASSEAVGNTIYF
len: 12; j_gene: TRBJ1-1; v_gene: TRBV13; d_gene: NA; CDR3aa: CATRLGGSEAFF
len: 13; j_gene: TRBJ2-7; v_gene: TRBV5-1; d_gene: NA; CDR3aa: CASSPGVGSEQYF
len: 16; j_gene: TRBJ2-5; v_gene: TRBV2; d_gene: TRBD2; CDR3aa: CASSEGGAGGEGTQYF
len: 13; j_gene: TRBJ1-1; v_gene: TRBV4-1; d_gene: NA; CDR3aa: CASSQAMNTEAFF
len: 15; j_gene: TRBJ2-5; v_gene: TRBV7-3; d_gene: TRBD1; CDR3aa: CASSSRDRGAGTQYF
len: 14; j_gene: TRBJ2-3; v_gene: TRBV28; d_gene: TRBD2; CDR3aa: CASSSPGGEDTQYF
len: 16; j_gene: TRBJ2-5; v_gene: TRBV5-1; d_gene: TRBD2; CDR3aa: CASSLVASGGQETQYF
len: 12; j_gene: TRBJ1-2; v_gene: TRBV5-1; d_gene: NA; CDR3aa: CASSSTNYGYTF
len: 13; j_gene: TRBJ2-5; v_gene: TRBV5-1; d_gene: TRBD1; CDR3aa: CASSYRGEETQYF
len: 13; j_gene: TRBJ1-4; v_gene: TRBV9; d_gene: NA; CDR3aa: CASSASTNEKLFF
len: 13; j_gene: TRBJ1-6; v_gene: TRBV19; d_gene: NA; CDR3aa: CASKEAWNSPLHF
len: 14; j_gene: TRBJ1-1; v_gene: TRBV9; d_gene: TRBD1; CDR3aa: CASTPGTGSSEAFF